This TCR beta chain appears in the sequencing data of a study of T cells in Graves' hyperthyroidism and ophthalmopathy. Study-level points and caveats: Ophthalmopathy could be told apart from stable hyperthyroidism with a 13 V-J model. Median prediction lead before ophthalmopathy onset was 6.5 to 7 months with the model.

Those with hyperthyroidism were 18 to 65 years old, newly diagnosed, and ill for under 2 months. This clonotype has a count of ten or more. The antigen remains undetermined. Amplification of TCR beta CDR3 regions used RNA as the template. TCR CDR3 underwent first-round RT-PCR with the HTBI primer set. TCRdb re-derived calls from the multiplex PCR reads in MiXCR, one entry per CDR3 protein. This table holds about 570,000 distinct CDR3 sequences, about 14% found once. Sequencing was done on a sample of blood. The sequence was collected from a woman aged 40 to 49 with Graves' hyperthyroidism.

The CDR3 sequence is CASSLTGQGFLEQFF. In nucleotides, the CDR3 is TGTGCCAGCAGTCTCACGGGACAGGGGTTTCTTGAGCAGTTCTTC. The chain is built from TRBV2 and TRBJ2-1; 10 bases align to TRBD1. The CDR3 is 15 amino acids. Per the germline V gene, CDR1 is SNHLY and CDR2 is FYNNEI. Germline trimming cut 5 bases from V and 9 bases from J; bases unmatched to any gene: 10.